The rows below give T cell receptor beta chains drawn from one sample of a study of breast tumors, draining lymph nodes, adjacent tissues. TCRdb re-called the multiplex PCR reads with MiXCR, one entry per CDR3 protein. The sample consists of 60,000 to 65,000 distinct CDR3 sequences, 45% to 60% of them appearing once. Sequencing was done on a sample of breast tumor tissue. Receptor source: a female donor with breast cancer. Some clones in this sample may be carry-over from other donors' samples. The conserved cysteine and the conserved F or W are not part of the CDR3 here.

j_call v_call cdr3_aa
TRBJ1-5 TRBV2 ASSEQGAFNQPQH
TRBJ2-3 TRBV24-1 ATSDAAPRRTQY
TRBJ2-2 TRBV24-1 AAGGGTNTGELF
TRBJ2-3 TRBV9 ASSPGTQSADTQY
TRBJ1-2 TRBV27 ASSLQSRDLINYGYT
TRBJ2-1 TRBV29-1 SVTGDNEQF
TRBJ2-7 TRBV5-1 ASSYGSQLREQY
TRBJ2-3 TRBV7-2 ASSQERKRTDTQY
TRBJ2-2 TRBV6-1 ASSGLRSTGELF
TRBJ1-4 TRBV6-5 ASSRGTLGEKLF
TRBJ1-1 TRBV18 ASSPPSGQPEAF
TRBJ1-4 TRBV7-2 ASSRKAAGPNEKLF
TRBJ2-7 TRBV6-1 ASSGGDYEQY
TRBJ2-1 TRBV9 ASSVGDTYNEQF